These T cell receptor beta chains were read from a single sample in a study of T cell responses to AZD1222 COVID-19 vaccine. Libraries were prepared by immunoSEQ multiplex PCR; TCRdb keeps only in-frame clonotypes and omits some of them. The data contain about 130,000 clones, roughly 93% of them singletons. This sample comprised peripheral blood, obtained 28 days after the second AZD1222 dose. Receptors originate from an adult who received the AZD1222 COVID-19 vaccine. Both conserved end residues are part of each CDR3. Each record gives: V gene, D gene, clone size, J gene, CDR3 protein, CDR3 DNA. A D gene is named only where the DNA matches it firmly. The size entry is marked missing in some rows and otherwise reads once, few, many or a size class.

TRBV28	NA	NA	TRBJ2-7	CASGIYQIYEQYF	TGTGCCAGCGGGATTTACCAAATCTACGAGCAGTACTTC
TRBV19	NA	NA	TRBJ1-1	CASSISGAGTEAFF	TGTGCCAGTAGTATATCTGGGGCTGGCACTGAAGCTTTCTTT
TRBV3-1/TRBV3-2	TRBD2	NA	TRBJ2-1	CASSQDTGLAAYNEQFF	TGTGCCAGCAGCCAAGATACTGGACTAGCAGCTTACAATGAGCAGTTCTTC
TRBV10-3	TRBD1	NA	TRBJ1-3	CAISGQGRNTIYF	TGTGCCATCTCAGGACAGGGAAGAAACACCATATATTTT
TRBV6-5	NA	NA	TRBJ1-2	CASSYGQGAGYTF	TGTGCCAGCAGTTACGGGCAGGGAGCGGGCTACACCTTC
TRBV6-5	NA	NA	TRBJ2-1	CASSYFEGNEQFF	TGTGCCAGCAGTTATTTTGAAGGCAATGAGCAGTTCTTC
TRBV9	TRBD1	NA	TRBJ1-6	CASSVDGQGISPLHF	TGTGCCAGCAGCGTAGATGGACAGGGGATTTCACCCCTCCACTTT
TRBV2	TRBD1	few	TRBJ1-3	CASTLGQENTIYF	TGTGCCAGCACCCTGGGACAGGAAAACACCATATATTTT
TRBV6-1	TRBD2	NA	TRBJ2-1	CASSEARESSYNEQFF	TGTGCCAGCAGTGAAGCGCGGGAGAGCTCCTACAATGAGCAGTTCTTC
TRBV18	NA	NA	TRBJ2-1	CASSPAGEQFF	TGTGCCAGCTCACCAGCGGGGGAGCAGTTCTTC
TRBV10-3	TRBD2	NA	TRBJ2-5	CAIGPAIAGRGETQYF	TGTGCCATCGGTCCCGCAATAGCGGGAAGAGGAGAGACCCAGTACTTC
TRBV5-1	TRBD1	NA	TRBJ2-2	CASSPQTGGTGELFF	TGCGCCAGCAGCCCCCAGACAGGGGGCACCGGGGAGCTGTTTTTT
TRBV6-5	TRBD2	once	TRBJ2-1	CASSYRTSGRGNEQFF	TGTGCCAGCAGTTATAGGACTAGCGGGAGGGGGAATGAGCAGTTCTTC
TRBV18	NA	once	TRBJ2-1	CASSPVLPGWGNEQFF	TGTGCCAGCTCACCAGTTCTCCCAGGGTGGGGAAATGAGCAGTTCTTC
TRBV28	NA	NA	TRBJ2-2	CASTFLSRGVGGELFF	TGTGCCAGCACCTTTTTGTCCCGAGGGGTCGGAGGGGAGCTGTTTTTT
TRBV4-1	NA	NA	TRBJ2-4	CASSREGALIQYF	TGCGCCAGCAGCAGGGAAGGGGCCTTAATTCAGTACTTC
TRBV5-1	NA	NA	TRBJ1-2	CASSQTGTPGGYGYTF	TGCGCCAGCAGCCAGACCGGGACCCCGGGAGGATATGGCTACACCTTC
TRBV5-8	TRBD1	NA	TRBJ1-1	CASSYRTGGTEAFF	TGTGCCAGCAGCTACCGGACAGGGGGTACTGAAGCTTTCTTT
TRBV7-9	TRBD2	NA	TRBJ2-1	CASSPRTSGSPRSHEQFF	TGTGCCAGCAGCCCTCGGACTAGCGGGAGCCCGAGGTCCCATGAGCAGTTCTTC
TRBV7-9	NA	NA	TRBJ2-6	CASSLGGTGANVLTF	TGTGCCAGCAGCTTAGGGGGTACTGGGGCCAACGTCCTGACTTTC
TRBV19	NA	NA	TRBJ1-5	CASSSSGVWDNQPQHF	TGTGCCAGTAGTTCCTCCGGGGTTTGGGACAATCAGCCCCAGCATTTT
TRBV27	NA	NA	TRBJ1-5	CASSPLGSGQPQHF	TGTGCCAGCAGTCCCCTGGGAAGCGGTCAGCCCCAGCATTTT
TRBV4-2	NA	NA	TRBJ1-5	CASSPNPSNQPQHF	TGTGCCAGCAGCCCGAACCCAAGCAATCAGCCCCAGCATTTT
TRBV5-5	TRBD1	NA	TRBJ1-3	CASRQGPSSGNTIYF	TGTGCCAGCAGACAGGGGCCGAGCTCTGGAAACACCATATATTTT
TRBV19	NA	NA	TRBJ1-2	CASSTGDTYGYTF	TGTGCCAGTAGTACGGGGGACACCTATGGCTACACCTTC
TRBV7-9	TRBD1	NA	TRBJ2-1	CASSLDRGLGDEQFF	TGTGCCAGCAGCTTGGACAGGGGGCTCGGGGATGAGCAGTTCTTC
TRBV18	TRBD1	NA	TRBJ1-5	CASSPPGTGNQPQHF	TGTGCCAGCTCACCACCTGGGACAGGCAATCAGCCCCAGCATTTT
TRBV29-1	NA	NA	TRBJ2-4	CSVGSGQSSLNIQYF	TGCAGCGTTGGGTCTGGACAGTCATCGCTAAACATTCAGTACTTC
TRBV7-3	NA	NA	TRBJ1-1	CASSPRGSHTEAFF	TGTGCCAGCAGCCCCCGCGGGTCGCACACTGAAGCTTTCTTT
TRBV18	TRBD1	NA	TRBJ1-2	CASSLLGQAQDYGYTF	TGTGCCAGCTCACTCTTGGGACAGGCCCAGGACTATGGCTACACCTTC
TRBV6-1	NA	NA	TRBJ2-6	CASSETFFGGSGANVLTF	TGTGCCAGCAGTGAAACCTTTTTTGGAGGGTCTGGGGCCAACGTCCTGACTTTC
TRBV3-1/TRBV3-2	NA	NA	TRBJ1-1	CASSEGAGADWAFF	TGTGCCAGCAGCGAAGGGGCCGGGGCCGACTGGGCTTTCTTT
TRBV15	TRBD1	NA	TRBJ1-2	CATSHPADRTNYGYTF	TGTGCCACCAGCCATCCTGCGGACAGGACTAACTATGGCTACACCTTC
TRBV19	TRBD1	NA	TRBJ1-2	CASSTHRGLVYGYTF	TGTGCCAGTAGTACGCACAGGGGGCTCGTCTATGGCTACACCTTC
TRBV29-1	NA	once	TRBJ1-1	CSVMGPMNTEAFF	TGCAGCGTAATGGGCCCCATGAACACTGAAGCTTTCTTT
TRBV21-1	NA	once	TRBJ1-5	CASSKRFDRGGEPQHF	TGTGCCAGCAGCAAAAGATTTGACAGGGGCGGGGAGCCCCAGCATTTT
TRBV5-1	TRBD1	NA	TRBJ2-1	CASSLADRDYNEQFF	TGCGCCAGCAGCTTGGCCGACAGGGACTACAATGAGCAGTTCTTC